One and the same sample provided the 32 T cell receptor beta chains below, sequenced in a study of T cell changes during pregnancy in multiple sclerosis (dated by TCRdb to the late 2010s). Receptor libraries were prepared by the immunoSEQ multiplex PCR assay. Here the immuneACCESS table is served through TCRdb, limited to in-frame sequences with V and J called. Missing clones are a known gap in these copies; in checked studies unresolved V genes cover under half, and the rest lacks a known reason. The sample profile shows 30,000 to 45,000 clones; 91% of them were found once. Jointly, the top ten make up 12% of the sample. The source material was CD8+ T cells from peripheral blood mononuclear cells, sampled after pregnancy. These receptor sequences come from a female donor with multiple sclerosis, enrolled in a pregnancy study.

This rearrangement joins TRBV2 to TRBJ2-7, with TRBD2 identical over 7 bases. Trimming at V came to 8 bases and at J to 6 bases, leaving 1 base not matched to a gene. Germline V gene data show CDR1 as SNHLY and CDR2 as FYNNEI. This CDR3 has 10 amino acids. The CDR3 is CASWGGEQYF. The CDR3 nucleotides are TGTGCCAGCTGGGGGGGCGAGCAGTACTTC.

The rearrangement links TRBV28 to TRBJ2-3; possible D gene TRBD2, 6 bases. V lost 6 bases, J lost 2 bases, and 15 bases lay in between. Germline loops: CDR1 MDHEN, CDR2 SYDVKM. CDR3 length: 15 amino acids. DNA for the CDR3: TGTGCCAGCAGCTTGGGACTGACGATCACAGATACGCAGTATTTT. It translates to CASSLGLTITDTQYF.

The gene calls are TRBV7-2 and TRBJ1-5, with TRBD1 as a possible D gene (6 bases). V was shortened by 5 bases and J by 4 bases, with 15 bases between the two germline ends. The CDR3 is made up of 15 amino acids. Germline V gene lookup returns CDR1 SGHTA and CDR2 FQGNSA. The CDR3 sequence is CASSRTDSRNQPQHF. The CDR3 region has the DNA TGTGCCAGCAGCCGGACGGACAGCCGTAATCAGCCCCAGCATTTT.

The CDR3 sequence is CASSQSRSEQYF. CDR3 bases: TGCGCCAGCAGTCAATCGCGAAGCGAGCAGTACTTC. The rearrangement uses TRBV23-1 and TRBJ2-7; D call uncertain. TRBV23-1 is placed among ORFs of uncertain function. Trimming took off 0 bases at V and 6 bases at J, with 6 bases between the two ends. The CDR3 spans 12 residues.

The V call is TRBV5-6, the J call TRBJ1-4; possibly TRBD1 for D (6 bases). Germline lookup yields CDR1 SGHDT and CDR2 YYEEEE. V lost 4 bases and J 8 bases, leaving 9 bases between the germline ends. The CDR3 runs 12 residues. CDR3 sequence reads: CASSQDREKLFF. DNA of the CDR3: TGTGCCAGCAGCCAAGACAGGGAAAAACTGTTTTTT.

The V and J genes are TRBV7-9 and TRBJ2-7; possible D gene TRBD1, 6 bases. The germline gives CDR1 SEHNR, CDR2 FQNEAQ (reference sequence). The CDR3 contains 14 residues. With 2 bases removed from V and 1 base from J, the gap between germline ends came to 9 bases. CDR3 residues: CASSLIGQSYEQYF. The CDR3 DNA reads as TGTGCCAGCAGCTTAATCGGACAGTCCTACGAGCAGTACTTC.

The V and J genes are TRBV2 and TRBJ2-1; 12 bases are a match to TRBD2. The germline CDR1 and CDR2 sequences are SNHLY and FYNNEI. CDR3 length equals 15 residues. After removal of 5 bases from V and 7 bases from J, the junction contained 6 bases not matched to a gene. The DNA of the CDR3 is TGTGCCAGCAGTCAAACTAGCGGGAGGATGAATGAGCAGTTCTTC. Its protein product is CASSQTSGRMNEQFF.

This clone is a singleton in its sample. V gene TRBV29-1 combines with J gene TRBJ2-7; TRBD1 aligns across 7 bases. The CDR3 loop spans 16 amino acids. Trimming cost V 6 bases and J 2 bases; bases outside gene matches: 16. Germline V CDR1 and CDR2: SQVTM, ANQGSEA. The CDR3 bases are TGCAGCGTAAGCATGTGGACAGGCCTCGACACCTACGAGCAGTACTTC. Residues: CSVSMWTGLDTYEQYF.

The V and J genes are TRBV7-9 and TRBJ1-1; D gene uncertain. The CDR3 contains 13 residues. Germline V CDR1 and CDR2: SEHNR, FQNEAQ (reference sequence). The V end lost 5 bases, the J end lost 5 bases, and 12 bases lay between the germline ends. The CDR3 sequence is CASSGLKITEAFF. CDR3 nucleotides: TGTGCCAGCAGCGGCCTTAAAATTACTGAAGCTTTCTTT.

The genes are TRBV19 and TRBJ1-2; perhaps TRBD1 as D (6 bases). The CDR3 contains 15 residues. Trimming took 7 bases from V and 8 from J, leaving 23 bases between them. The germline CDR1 and CDR2 sequences are LNHDA and SQIVND (reference sequence). In nucleotides, the CDR3 is TGTGCCAGTAAGAAAGGGGACATTGGATGGGAAGGCTACACCTTC. This codes for CASKKGDIGWEGYTF.

J is TRBJ2-7 and V is TRBV11-2; the D gene is possibly TRBD1 (6 bases). V was pared by 5 bases and J by 3 bases, with 11 bases between. CDR3 size: 13 residues. Germline CDR1 is SGHAT and CDR2 is FQNNGV. The CDR3: CASSPRDIYEQYF. CDR3 bases: TGTGCCAGCAGCCCAAGGGACATCTACGAGCAGTACTTC. Looking up the rest from reference TRBV11-2 and TRBJ2-7 gives the full variable domain: EAGVAQSPRYKIIEKRQSVAFWCNPISGHATLYWYQQILGQGPKLLIQFQNNGVVDDSQLPKDRFSAERLKGVDSTLKIQPAKLEDSAVYLCASSPRDIYEQYFGPGTRLTVT.

The chain carries TRBV9 and TRBJ2-5, with TRBD2 matching 12 bases. The CDR3 totals 22 residues. V lost 2 bases to trimming and J lost 2 bases; unmatched junction nucleotides: 22. Germline CDR1 is SGDLS and CDR2 is YYNGEE. The DNA for the CDR3 is TGTGCCAGCAGCGTTTTGGGCAGGGGCACGGCTAGCGGGAGGGCCTGTCAAGAGACCCAGTACTTC. Protein sequence: CASSVLGRGTASGRACQETQYF.

This sequence joins TRBV29-1 and TRBJ2-7, with D tentatively TRBD2 (5 bases). The CDR3 runs to 11 residues. V was pared by 1 base and J by 5 bases, with 6 bases between. The V gene's germline CDR1 is SQVTM and CDR2 ANQGSEA. Written as DNA, the CDR3 is TGCAGCGTTGAAGCGGGGAACGAGCAGTACTTC. Amino acids: CSVEAGNEQYF.

The chain employs TRBV6-5 and TRBJ2-4; unclear D gene. Germline CDR1 MNHEY, CDR2 SVGAGI. The CDR3 consists of 14 residues. Trimming stripped 0 bases from V and 6 bases from J, with 9 bases between. CDR3 nucleotide sequence: TGTGCCAGCAGTTACTCTTACAAGTTAAACATTCAGTACTTC. This sequence encodes CASSYSYKLNIQYF.

CDR3 sequence (DNA): TGTGCCAGTAGTCCTAGCGGGACCGTTCGCTCCTACGAGCAGTACTTC. This sequence encodes CASSPSGTVRSYEQYF. The V and J genes are TRBV19 and TRBJ2-7, with 9 bases fitting TRBD2. This CDR3 spans 16 amino acids. V trimming: 5 bases; J trimming: 0 bases; junction bases outside the gene matches: 8. Germline CDR1 reads LNHDA; CDR2 reads SQIVND (reference sequence).

The chain couples TRBV5-5 to TRBJ1-5; TRBD1 agrees at 9 bases. This CDR3 has 15 residues. The germline CDR1 and CDR2 sequences are SGHKS and YYEKEE (reference sequence). The V and J ends lost 1 base and 3 bases, in that order; junction bases with no gene match: 2. The CDR3 coding sequence is TGTGCCAGCAGCTTGTACAGGGGGCCCAATCAGCCCCAGCATTTT. Protein: CASSLYRGPNQPQHF.

The CDR3 is CASRPLSSAYEQYF. The DNA of the CDR3 is TGTGCCAGCCGCCCATTGAGTAGTGCGTACGAGCAGTACTTC. This chain links TRBV7-9 with TRBJ2-7; D ambiguous. CDR3 size: 14 residues. V dropped 8 bases and J dropped 4 bases, with 18 bases sitting between them. CDR1 SEHNR and CDR2 FQNEAQ come from the germline V gene (reference sequence).

V and J are TRBV6-6 and TRBJ2-7; D perhaps matches TRBD1 (6 bases). This CDR3 is 13 amino acids long. Germline V lookup: CDR1 MNHNY, CDR2 SVGAGI (reference sequence). Trimming removed 6 bases from V and 4 bases from J, with 13 bases in between. The CDR3 DNA follows: TGTGCCAGCAGCCCGTACAGGGTTTACGAGCAGTACTTC. Amino acids: CASSPYRVYEQYF.

This clone showed up just once. The rearrangement links TRBV7-4 to TRBJ1-1; the match to TRBD1 covers 8 bases. The CDR3 contains 16 residues. V shed 5 bases and J 3 bases; nucleotides not matched to a gene: 11. Germline lookup yields CDR1 SGHVT and CDR2 SQSDAQ. The CDR3 DNA is TGTGCCAGCAGCCCCGACCGACAGGGGACGTACACTGAAGCTTTCTTT. Translating gives CASSPDRQGTYTEAFF.

The chain employs TRBV27 and TRBJ1-5; maybe TRBD1 (5 bases). V was trimmed by 5 bases and J by 0 bases, leaving 17 bases between them. Germline values: CDR1 MNHEY, CDR2 SMNVEV (reference sequence). CDR3 length: 17 residues. The CDR3 spells CASSQVSGLGSNQPQHF. The CDR3 bases are TGTGCCAGCAGTCAAGTTTCAGGGTTAGGTAGCAATCAGCCCCAGCATTTT.

This rearrangement joins TRBV21-1 to TRBJ2-1; TRBD1, the table's D call, was not compared with the DNA. TRBV21-1 is described as a pseudogene. The CDR3 totals 12 residues. The CDR3 DNA reads TGTGCCAGACAGGGGGCGGGTAATGAGCAGTTCTTC. Protein sequence: CARQGAGNEQFF.

The chain couples TRBV2 to TRBJ1-2, with 8 bases identical to TRBD1. The CDR3 is 13 amino acids. Germline V lookup: CDR1 SNHLY, CDR2 FYNNEI. J was trimmed by 5 bases and V by 3 bases; bases with no gene match: 2. The CDR3 spells CASSEGQAYGYTF. CDR3 nucleotide sequence: TGTGCCAGCAGTGAGGGACAGGCGTATGGCTACACCTTC.

The chain employs TRBV7-9 and TRBJ2-1; 8 bases match TRBD2. The CDR3 sequence is 15 residues long. In germline, CDR1 is SEHNR, CDR2 FQNEAQ (reference sequence). Losses at the gene ends were 3 bases for V and 5 bases for J; bases not matched to a gene: 6. DNA of the CDR3: TGTGCCAGCAGCTTCACGACTAGCGAACACAATGAGCAGTTCTTC. Translating it yields CASSFTTSEHNEQFF.

The CDR3 DNA reads as TGTGCCAGCAGCCCCCTTGGGGGGGCGGAATATGGCTACACCTTC. Its protein product is CASSPLGGAEYGYTF. The chain uses TRBV9 and TRBJ1-2, with a tentative D call TRBD1 (6 bases). From germline, CDR1 is SGDLS and CDR2 YYNGEE. Trimming removed 4 bases from V and 5 bases from J, with 18 bases in between. CDR3 length: 15 residues.

This clone was counted ten times or more. This chain joins TRBV2 and TRBJ1-5; D remains unclear. The ends were cut back, 5 bases at V and 6 bases at J, with 11 bases in the middle. The CDR3 totals 13 residues. The germline gives CDR1 SNHLY, CDR2 FYNNEI. The CDR3 is CASSTGSGQPQHF. CDR3 sequence (DNA): TGTGCCAGCAGTACCGGTTCGGGTCAGCCCCAGCATTTT.

The rearrangement joins TRBV27 to TRBJ2-7, with TRBD1 matching over 10 bases. The V gene end was trimmed by 4 bases and the J gene end by 4 bases; junction bases not matched to a gene: 7. This CDR3 is 15 amino acids long. The germline gives CDR1 MNHEY, CDR2 SMNVEV (reference sequence). CDR3 in amino acids: CASSSTGGRGYEQYF. The CDR3 DNA reads TGTGCCAGCAGTTCGACAGGGGGCCGAGGGTACGAGCAGTACTTC.

The chain has TRBV7-2 and TRBJ1-1; weak D call: TRBD1 (5 bases). This CDR3 has 15 residues. CDR1 and CDR2 from the germline V gene are SGHTA and FQGNSA. The V and J ends lost 2 bases and 1 base respectively, with 11 bases between them. CDR3 bases: TGTGCCAGCAGCTTATGGGGGGGGGAGAACACTGAAGCTTTCTTT. Amino acid sequence: CASSLWGGENTEAFF.

Regarding this clone: The limits of the CDR3 on the DNA are not certain, so only TCRdb's listed CDR3 is given. The gene calls are TRBV21-1 and TRBJ1-2; the table's D call, TRBD1, was not checked against the DNA. TRBV21-1 is classified as a pseudogene. The CDR3 has 21 amino acids, counting both end residues. The CDR3 here is CASSILDRVGSGANLYYGYTF.

The V and J genes are TRBV30 and TRBJ2-7; tentative D call: TRBD2 (5 bases). Deletions cut 8 bases from V and 0 bases from J, with 14 bases between. There are 13 residues in the CDR3. Germline CDR1 GTSNPN, CDR2 SVGIG (reference sequence). CDR3 coding DNA: TGTGCCCGCAGCGGTCTACCCTCCTACGAGCAGTACTTC. Protein sequence: CARSGLPSYEQYF.

The V gene is TRBV5-5, the J gene TRBJ2-5, with a weak D call TRBD1 (7 bases). The CDR3 totals 15 residues. Per germline, CDR1 SGHKS and CDR2 YYEKEE (reference sequence). Trimming took off 0 bases at V and 2 bases at J, with 11 bases between the two ends. The CDR3 spells CASSLGQGLQETQYF. The CDR3, as DNA: TGTGCCAGCAGCTTGGGACAGGGACTTCAAGAGACCCAGTACTTC.

The rearrangement links TRBV27 to TRBJ2-7; possibly TRBD1 for D (6 bases). The V and J ends lost 8 bases and 3 bases respectively, with 17 bases between them. The germline gives CDR1 MNHEY, CDR2 SMNVEV (reference sequence). The CDR3 consists of 14 residues. The CDR3 here is CASSPKQGFYEQYF. The DNA of the CDR3 is TGTGCCAGCTCCCCAAAACAGGGCTTCTACGAGCAGTACTTC.

The rearrangement uses TRBV5-1 and TRBJ2-1, with 9 bases matching TRBD2. Trimming removed 4 bases from V and 8 bases from J; junction bases left unmatched: 10. The CDR3 consists of 15 residues. Germline assignment: CDR1 SGHRS and CDR2 YFSETQ. CDR3 residues: CASSLGGGASDEQFF. The CDR3 DNA follows: TGCGCCAGCAGCCTTGGCGGGGGGGCTAGCGATGAGCAGTTCTTC.